This T cell receptor beta chain emerged from a study of T cell clonality in common variable immunodeficiency. Sequenced by immunoSEQ multiplex PCR; TCRdb stores in-frame clones only, minus some. Sampling found fewer than 65,000 clones, none seen once. Trimming removed 2 bases from V and 3 bases from J; junction bases left unmatched: 5. Germline CDR1 reads SGHDN; CDR2 reads FVKESK. The CDR3 has 17 amino acids. This clone was seen many times. The observed sequence ends 3 residues before the CDR3 terminus, with the missing tail filled in from the germline J gene. The V gene is TRBV14, the J gene TRBJ2-7, with 15 bases identical to TRBD2. This sequence was found in a person between 18 and 70 years old in good health. Sample: peripheral blood mononuclear cells. CDR3 DNA, as far as it was read: TGTGCCAGCAGCCAACGGACTAGCGGGAGGGCCAGCTACGAG. Translating gives CASSQRTSGRASYE. The complete CDR3 protein is CASSQRTSGRASYEQYF. Full variable domain (outside the CDR3, taken from reference TRBV14 and TRBJ2-7): EAGVTQFPSHSVIEKGQTVTLRCDPISGHDNLYWYRRVMGKEIKFLLHFVKESKQDESGMPNNRFLAERTGGTYSTLKVQPAELEDSGVYFCASSQRTSGRASYEQYFGPGTRLTVT.